Listed below are T cell receptor beta chains from one sample, sequenced in a study of graft-versus-host responses after intestinal transplantation. Sequencing used immunoSEQ multiplex PCR; TCRdb keeps in-frame clones, though not all of them. This table holds some 77,000 clones, around 93% found once. Sample: PBMCs, taken 98 days after intestinal transplantation. These receptors all come from a human patient who received an intestinal transplant, so some T cells may come from the graft donor. Each CDR3 is given with its conserved first and last residue. The D gene is left open where the match is weak. Size is stated for part of the rows, as once, few or many counts, or as a class when the clone is expanded.

d_gene	v_gene	j_gene	abundance	CDR3aa	CDR3nt
TRBD1	TRBV5-1	TRBJ1-1	-	CASSLYRGRTEAFF	TGCGCCAGCAGCTTGTACAGGGGGCGCACTGAAGCTTTCTTT
-	TRBV27	TRBJ2-3	-	CASSLILTSSTDTQYF	TGTGCCAGCAGTTTAATCCTAACCTCTAGCACAGATACGCAGTATTTT
-	TRBV7-9	TRBJ2-2	-	CASSLIPGNTGELFF	TGTGCCAGCAGCTTAATACCAGGGAACACCGGGGAGCTGTTTTTT
-	TRBV5-4	TRBJ2-4	-	CASSFPVGGGKNIQYF	TGTGCCAGCAGCTTCCCGGTAGGGGGAGGCAAAAACATTCAGTACTTC
-	TRBV4-1	TRBJ2-5	-	CASSQTGLQETQYF	TGCGCCAGCAGCCAAACAGGTCTACAAGAGACCCAGTACTTC
-	TRBV6-5	TRBJ2-1	-	CASSYLGADEQFF	TGTGCCAGCAGTTACTTGGGGGCTGATGAGCAGTTCTTC
-	TRBV19	TRBJ1-1	-	CASSIGRGNTEAFF	TGTGCCAGTAGTATCGGCAGGGGGAACACTGAAGCTTTCTTT
-	TRBV9	TRBJ2-1	-	CASSVDGRSYNEQFF	TGTGCCAGCAGCGTAGATGGACGCTCCTACAATGAGCAGTTCTTC
-	TRBV29-1	TRBJ1-1	-	CSVAPIPGAGTEAFF	TGCAGCGTTGCTCCAATCCCAGGGGCGGGGACTGAAGCTTTCTTT
-	TRBV2	TRBJ2-7	-	CASSDATISYEQYF	TGTGCCAGCAGTGATGCGACAATCTCCTACGAGCAGTACTTC
-	TRBV7-9	TRBJ2-6	-	CASSLLPGAGANVLTF	TGTGCCAGCAGCTTGTTGCCGGGCGCTGGGGCCAACGTCCTGACTTTC
-	TRBV6-1	TRBJ1-2	few	CASSEGNRPVYGYTF	TGTGCCAGCAGTGAAGGTAACAGGCCCGTCTATGGCTACACCTTC
TRBD2	TRBV7-9	TRBJ2-2	-	CASSPGGAGGTGELFF	TGTGCCAGCAGCCCCGGGGGTGCGGGGGGCACCGGGGAGCTGTTTTTT
TRBD2	TRBV5-1	TRBJ2-2	-	CASSPRTSAGGELFF	TGCGCCAGCAGCCCCAGGACTAGCGCCGGCGGGGAGCTGTTTTTT
-	TRBV6-6	TRBJ2-1	-	CARPRAGLYNEQFF	TGTGCCAGACCGAGGGCAGGGCTGTACAATGAGCAGTTCTTC
-	TRBV5-1	TRBJ2-7	-	CASRGGQSYEQYF	TGCGCCAGCAGGGGGGGACAGTCCTACGAGCAGTACTTC